These T cell receptor beta chains were read from a single sample in a study of blood T cell repertoires in COVID-19. This table comes from immunoSEQ multiplex PCR, and its TCRdb copy is limited to in-frame clones, with some not included. This table has some 390,000 clones, around 91% appearing once. The sequenced material came from peripheral blood. These receptors all come from a middle-aged woman with COVID-19, enrolled during active disease. Each CDR3 is given with its conserved first and last residue. The D gene is left open where the match is weak. For some rows the clone size is stated as once, few or many, or as a class when expanded; others skip it.

J: TRBJ1-2; length: 13; V: TRBV28; size: .; D: .; DNA: TGTGCCAGCAGCCGCGTTGTCCTGTCTGGCTACACCTTC; CDR3: CASSRVVLSGYTF
J: TRBJ2-1; length: 14; V: TRBV9; size: .; D: .; DNA: TGTGCCAGCAGTTTTCTTAGCTCCTACAATGAGCAGTTCTTC; CDR3: CASSFLSSYNEQFF
J: TRBJ1-2; length: 15; V: TRBV28; size: .; D: TRBD1; DNA: TGTGCCAGCAGGGAACAGGGGGATGTAGACTATGGCTACACCTTC; CDR3: CASREQGDVDYGYTF
J: TRBJ1-2; length: 13; V: TRBV6-1; size: few; D: TRBD1; DNA: TGTGCCAGCAGTGACCCTAACAGGGGTGGCTACACCTTC; CDR3: CASSDPNRGGYTF
J: TRBJ1-2; length: 17; V: TRBV4-2; size: .; D: .; DNA: TGTGCCAGCAGCCCCCAGGATCTGGGGGCGGATAACTATGGCTACACCTTC; CDR3: CASSPQDLGADNYGYTF
J: TRBJ1-2; length: 15; V: TRBV18; size: .; D: .; DNA: TGTGCCAGCTCACCCTTGACAGGAGCTAACTATGGCTACACCTTC; CDR3: CASSPLTGANYGYTF
J: TRBJ1-1; length: 16; V: TRBV7-2; size: .; D: .; DNA: TGTGCCAGCAGCTTAGCGCATCGGGGGGCCGACACTGAAGCTTTCTTT; CDR3: CASSLAHRGADTEAFF
J: TRBJ1-6; length: 15; V: TRBV11-2; size: .; D: .; DNA: TGTGCCAGCAGCTTAGGTGGCGGTTCCAGCTCACCCCTCCACTTT; CDR3: CASSLGGGSSSPLHF
J: TRBJ1-2; length: 15; V: TRBV30; size: .; D: TRBD1; DNA: TGTGCCTGGAGTGTACTCCCGTCAGGGGGCAATGGCTACACCTTC; CDR3: CAWSVLPSGGNGYTF
J: TRBJ2-7; length: 13; V: TRBV5-1; size: .; D: TRBD2; DNA: TGCGCCAGCAGCTCGCTGACTAGCGGCGAGCAGTACTTC; CDR3: CASSSLTSGEQYF
J: TRBJ1-1; length: 13; V: TRBV7-2; size: few; D: .; DNA: TGTGCCAGCAGCTGGCCAGCGGGAACTGAAGCTTTCTTT; CDR3: CASSWPAGTEAFF
J: TRBJ1-1; length: 15; V: TRBV7-9; size: .; D: .; DNA: TGTGCCAGCAGCCCTCCGGGGGTGTATCCAGGTACGGCTTTCTTT; CDR3: CASSPPGVYPGTAFF
J: TRBJ2-1; length: 15; V: TRBV7-3; size: few; D: TRBD2; DNA: TGTGCCAGCAGTTTTAGCGGGATTGGGTACAATGAGCAGTTCTTC; CDR3: CASSFSGIGYNEQFF
J: TRBJ1-2; length: 11; V: TRBV7-9; size: few; D: .; DNA: TGTGCCAGCAGCTTAAGCGATGGCTACACCTTC; CDR3: CASSLSDGYTF
J: TRBJ1-6; length: 16; V: TRBV9; size: .; D: .; DNA: TGTGCCAGCAGCGTAGCTACGGGGGGACTTGATTCACCCCTCCACTTT; CDR3: CASSVATGGLDSPLHF
J: TRBJ1-5; length: 15; V: TRBV28; size: .; D: .; DNA: TGTGCCAGCAGCCCCTTAGACAGGACCCATCAGCCCCAGCATTTT; CDR3: CASSPLDRTHQPQHF
J: TRBJ1-6; length: 14; V: TRBV9; size: .; D: .; DNA: TGTGCCAGCAGCGTAACAGCCTATAATTCACCCCTCCACTTT; CDR3: CASSVTAYNSPLHF
J: TRBJ1-2; length: 13; V: TRBV30; size: .; D: TRBD1; DNA: TGTGCCTGGTGGGACAGACCAGGCTATGGCTACACCTTC; CDR3: CAWWDRPGYGYTF
J: TRBJ1-5; length: 17; V: TRBV7-9; size: .; D: TRBD1; DNA: TGTGCCAGCAGCTCGGGACAGGGGTTGGCGGCCAATCAGCCCCAGCATTTT; CDR3: CASSSGQGLAANQPQHF
J: TRBJ2-5; length: 15; V: TRBV5-1; size: .; D: TRBD2; DNA: TGCGCCAGCAGCTCCGGGACTAGCGCGGGAGAGACCCAGTACTTC; CDR3: CASSSGTSAGETQYF
J: TRBJ1-5; length: 16; V: TRBV5-5; size: .; D: TRBD1; DNA: TGTGCCAGCAGCTTGGAGGGCAGGGGGCACGGTCAGCCCCAGCATTTT; CDR3: CASSLEGRGHGQPQHF
J: TRBJ2-1; length: 14; V: TRBV5-1; size: .; D: .; DNA: TGCGCCAGCAGCTTCCCCGGGAGTATCGGTGAGCAGTTCTTC; CDR3: CASSFPGSIGEQFF
J: TRBJ2-3; length: 15; V: TRBV9; size: .; D: TRBD1; DNA: TGTGCCAGCAGCGCGACAGGGGGCGAAACCGGTACGCAGTATTTT; CDR3: CASSATGGETGTQYF
J: TRBJ1-2; length: 15; V: TRBV27; size: .; D: .; DNA: TGTGCCAGCAGTTACGGTACGGGGATCAACTATGGCTACACCTTC; CDR3: CASSYGTGINYGYTF
J: TRBJ1-5; length: 16; V: TRBV19; size: once; D: .; DNA: TGTGCCAGTAGTATAGTCCACAGTGATAGCAATCAGCCCCAGCATTTT; CDR3: CASSIVHSDSNQPQHF